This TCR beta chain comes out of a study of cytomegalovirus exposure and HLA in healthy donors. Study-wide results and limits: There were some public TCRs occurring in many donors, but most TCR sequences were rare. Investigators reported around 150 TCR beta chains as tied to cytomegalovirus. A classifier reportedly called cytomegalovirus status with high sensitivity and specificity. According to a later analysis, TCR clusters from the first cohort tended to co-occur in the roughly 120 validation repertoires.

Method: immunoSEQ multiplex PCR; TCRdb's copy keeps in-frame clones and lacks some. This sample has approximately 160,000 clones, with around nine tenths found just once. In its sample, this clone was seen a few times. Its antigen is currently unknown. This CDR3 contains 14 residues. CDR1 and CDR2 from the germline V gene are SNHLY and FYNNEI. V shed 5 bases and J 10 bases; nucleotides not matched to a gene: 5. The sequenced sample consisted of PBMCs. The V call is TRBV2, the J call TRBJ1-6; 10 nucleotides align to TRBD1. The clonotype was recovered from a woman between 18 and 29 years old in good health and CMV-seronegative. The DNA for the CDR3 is TGTGCCAGCAGTAGGGACAGGGGAAGCTCACCCCTCCACTTT. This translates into CASSRDRGSSPLHF.